This T cell receptor beta chain was documented in a study of blood T cell repertoires in COVID-19. Study as a whole: COVID-19 samples from acute and convalescent phases originated in the United States, Italy and Spain. T cells, B-cell-depleted T cells, or PBMCs provided the cDNA or gDNA that served as material.

Original methodology: By means of reference gene primer amplification, nucleated cell counts were estimated. Sequencing used immunoSEQ multiplex PCR; TCRdb keeps in-frame clones, though not all of them. The D gene and trimming were derived from the DNA, and the V and J assignments and clone size from that table. The data show about 240,000 clones, approximately 82% seen once. The germline V gene has CDR1 MNHNS and CDR2 SASEGT. Trimming stripped 6 bases from V and 4 bases from J, with 13 bases between. The CDR3 runs to 14 residues. Sequenced: peripheral blood. The J gene is TRBJ2-1, the V gene TRBV6-1, with a possible D match to TRBD2 (6 bases). The origin of this receptor is a woman under 30 with acute or convalescent COVID-19. The CDR3 DNA sequence: TGTGCCAGCAGCTTCGCGGGATCTTACAATGAGCAGTTCTTC. Its protein product is CASSFAGSYNEQFF.